One and the same sample provided the 5 T cell receptor beta chains below, sequenced in a study of PD-1 blockade in mismatch repair-deficient tumors. Some clones are missing from TCRdb's copy, which holds only in-frame ones; the method was immunoSEQ multiplex PCR. This sample has about 51,000 clones; over 70% occur once, and the top ten carry over 7.5%. Sequenced material: peripheral blood, taken 20 weeks after starting pembrolizumab. The receptors were sampled from an adult with mismatch repair-deficient cancer.

The chain employs TRBV11-2 and TRBJ2-3; the match to TRBD2 covers 10 bases. Per germline, CDR1 SGHAT and CDR2 FQNNGV. The CDR3 is 15 residues long. J gave up 3 bases and V 2 bases, and 2 bases lay outside the gene matches. CDR3 nucleotide sequence: TGTGCCAGCAGCTTAAGCGGGAGGGGAACAGATACGCAGTATTTT. Translating it yields CASSLSGRGTDTQYF.

The chain carries TRBV6-6 and TRBJ2-3, with D unclear. Germline CDR1 and CDR2: MNHNY and SVGAGI (reference sequence). CDR3 length: 12 amino acids. The ends were cut back, 7 bases at V and 4 bases at J, with 9 bases in the middle. The CDR3 coding sequence is TGTGCCAGCAAAAATAGTGCAGATACGCAGTATTTT. It codes for CASKNSADTQYF.

This sequence joins TRBV27 and TRBJ1-5, with D possibly matching TRBD1 (5 bases). Germline CDR1 and CDR2: MNHEY and SMNVEV (reference sequence). The CDR3 is made up of 14 amino acids. V was shortened by 6 bases and J by 0 bases, with 9 bases between the two germline ends. This CDR3 is CASSPQGSNQPQHF. The CDR3 DNA sequence: TGTGCCAGCAGCCCTCAGGGTAGCAATCAGCCCCAGCATTTT.

This clone was observed a handful of times. The chain uses TRBV2 and TRBJ1-5, with unresolved D. CDR3 length equals 14 residues. In germline, CDR1 is SNHLY, CDR2 FYNNEI. The V gene lost 6 bases and the J gene lost 0 bases, with 9 bases spanning the gap. The CDR3 nucleotides are TGTGCCAGCAGCATCCAGTCTAGCAATCAGCCCCAGCATTTT. It yields the protein CASSIQSSNQPQHF.

This clone was seen a handful of times. The rearrangement uses TRBV7-8 and TRBJ1-5, with D maybe TRBD1 (5 bases). The CDR3 runs 14 residues. The ends were cut back, 5 bases at V and 5 bases at J, with 13 bases in the middle. Germline values: CDR1 SGHVS, CDR2 FQNEAQ. The CDR3 loop reads CASSAGLRDQPQHF. CDR3 bases: TGTGCCAGCAGCGCGGGACTCCGCGATCAGCCCCAGCATTTT.